The source of this TCR beta chain is a study of T cells after yellow fever vaccination. TCRdb reanalysed the 5' RACE reads using MiXCR and keeps one entry per CDR3 protein. The sample records a few hundred thousand distinct CDR3 sequences, about 9.9% being singletons. This clonotype showed up just a few times. Germline V CDR1 and CDR2: SGHTA, FQGNSA. V lost 2 bases and J lost 4, with 15 bases in between. The CDR3 has 16 residues. This sequence joins TRBV7-2 and TRBJ2-1; TRBD2 is a possible D gene (7 bases). The input for sequencing was PBMCs, taken on the day of the first yellow fever vaccination. The TCR originated in a man aged 18 to 29 who received the YFV17D yellow fever vaccine. DNA for the CDR3: TGTGCCAGCAGCTTAAACGGGCGGGGGCGTTACAATGAGCAGTTCTTC. Protein: CASSLNGRGRYNEQFF.